This is a list of T cell receptor beta chains from one sample in a study of read filtering for tumor transcriptome and immune sequencing. A single record per CDR3 protein comes from TCRdb applying MiXCR to the reads. The repertoire holds about 28,000 distinct CDR3 sequences, with 13% to 15% as singletons. Sequenced: a population of CD138-negative cells sorted from bone marrow. The receptor source for this set is a donor at least 40 years old with multiple myeloma. CDR3s include the opening cysteine and the closing phenylalanine or tryptophan. D genes are given only for firm matches. The size of a clone is reported for some rows only, either as once, few or many, or as a class for expanded clones.

TRBJ2-1 TRBV19 many NA CASRGYNEQFF TGTGCCAGTCGAGGCTACAATGAGCAGTTCTTC
TRBJ2-3 TRBV6-6 few NA CASSFPSDTDTQYF TGTGCCAGCAGTTTCCCGTCCGACACAGATACGCAGTATTTT
TRBJ2-1 TRBV5-1 NA TRBD2 CASKGREGPYNEQFF TGCGCCAGCAAAGGGCGGGAGGGCCCCTACAATGAGCAGTTCTTC
TRBJ1-2 TRBV9 many NA CASSPTGNYGYTF TGTGCCAGCAGTCCAACAGGGAACTATGGCTACACCTTC
TRBJ1-4 TRBV20-1 many NA CSARANGRELFF TGCAGTGCTAGAGCTAATGGACGGGAACTGTTTTTT
TRBJ2-7 TRBV7-6 many TRBD1 CASSPSAGGGYEQYF TGTGCCAGCAGCCCCAGTGCAGGGGGCGGTTACGAGCAGTACTTC
TRBJ2-7 TRBV14 many TRBD2 CASSPVAGGYERLRYF TGTGCCAGCAGCCCGGTGGCGGGAGGGTACGAAAGACTGCGGTACTTC
TRBJ2-1 TRBV7-6 many NA CASSSTEGYNEQFF TGTGCCAGCAGCTCCACGGAGGGCTACAATGAGCAGTTCTTC
TRBJ2-3 TRBV20-1 many TRBD2 CSAGGGWQGTDTQYF TGCAGTGCTGGCGGGGGATGGCAGGGCACAGATACGCAGTATTTT
TRBJ2-3 TRBV7-2 many NA CASSSGVWDTQYF TGTGCCAGCAGCTCCGGGGTTTGGGATACGCAGTATTTT
TRBJ2-3 TRBV20-1 many TRBD2 CSAPHGGTDTQYF TGCAGTGCACCCCACGGGGGGACAGATACGCAGTATTTT
TRBJ2-2 TRBV29-1 few TRBD2 CSARTSGTGGLFF TGCAGCGCTCGGACTAGCGGAACCGGGGGGCTGTTTTTT
TRBJ1-1 TRBV11-1 many NA CASSLTRAGTEAFF TGTGCCAGCAGCTTAACTAGGGCAGGGACTGAAGCTTTCTTT
TRBJ1-1 TRBV7-9 many NA CASSERDENTEAFF TGTGCCAGCAGCGAAAGGGACGAGAACACTGAAGCTTTCTTT
TRBJ2-5 TRBV28 many TRBD2 CASSSLAGDFGTQYF TGTGCCAGCAGCTCTCTAGCGGGAGACTTCGGGACCCAGTACTTC
TRBJ2-2 TRBV2 once NA CASRDFRQVLAGELPF TGTGCCAGCAGGGATTTCCGACAGGTATTAGCCGGGGAGCTGCCTTTT
TRBJ1-1 TRBV10-3 many NA CAISELGARSGMNTEAFF TGTGCCATCAGTGAGCTCGGGGCGCGGAGTGGGATGAACACTGAAGCTTTCTTT
TRBJ1-2 TRBV7-9 NA NA CASSLDGLYGYTF TGTGCCAGCAGCTTAGACGGATTATATGGCTACACCTTC
TRBJ2-2 TRBV5-1 many NA CASSLDETGELFF TGCGCCAGCAGCCTTGATGAGACCGGGGAGCTGTTTTTT
TRBJ2-7 TRBV29-1 many NA CSGGSDSYEQYF TGCAGCGGGGGCAGCGACTCCTACGAGCAGTACTTC
TRBJ2-5 TRBV19 many TRBD2 CASSIGAGEETQYF TGTGCCAGTAGTATCGGAGCGGGGGAAGAGACCCAGTACTTC
TRBJ2-1 TRBV9 many TRBD2 CASSVDLAGRSNEQFF TGTGCCAGCAGCGTAGATCTAGCGGGACGATCCAATGAGCAGTTCTTC
TRBJ2-1 TRBV5-1 many TRBD2 CASSLAPRGGKEQFF TGCGCCAGCAGCTTGGCACCGCGGGGGGGCAAGGAGCAGTTCTTC
TRBJ2-7 TRBV3-1 few TRBD1 CASSQFVAGGSYEQYF TGTGCCAGCAGCCAATTCGTGGCAGGGGGCTCCTACGAGCAGTACTTC
TRBJ1-4 TRBV5-1 many TRBD1 CASSLQGQEKLFF TGCGCCAGCAGCTTACAGGGACAGGAAAAACTGTTTTTT
TRBJ2-7 TRBV7-2 many TRBD2 CVSSRSSGSPREQYF TGTGTCAGCAGCCGATCTAGCGGGAGCCCTCGGGAGCAGTACTTC
TRBJ1-2 TRBV27 many NA CASSPDKSYGYTF TGTGCCAGCAGTCCGGACAAGAGCTATGGCTACACCTTC
TRBJ1-5 TRBV5-6 NA NA CASSLGVQPQHF TGTGCCAGCAGCTTGGGGGTTCAGCCCCAGCATTTT
TRBJ1-1 TRBV28 many NA CASRNTEAFF TGTGCCAGCAGAAACACTGAAGCTTTCTTT
TRBJ2-1 TRBV30 many NA CAWSMGTYNEQFF TGTGCCTGGAGTATGGGGACCTACAATGAGCAGTTCTTC
TRBJ2-3 TRBV29-1 many TRBD2 CSAIRLAGGTDTQYF TGCAGCGCCATCCGACTAGCGGGAGGCACAGATACGCAGTATTTT
TRBJ2-1 TRBV20-1 many TRBD1 CSAYVTGTGGYNEQFF TGCAGTGCCTACGTAACCGGGACAGGGGGGTACAATGAGCAGTTCTTC
TRBJ2-7 TRBV7-6 few TRBD2 CASSLAPSGSGNEQYF TGTGCCAGCAGCTTAGCGCCTAGCGGGAGTGGGAACGAGCAGTACTTC
TRBJ1-1 TRBV5-4 many NA CASSLGKGRGMNTEAFF TGTGCCAGCAGCTTGGGGAAGGGGAGGGGAATGAACACTGAAGCTTTCTTT
TRBJ2-7 TRBV5-1 few TRBD1 CASSSGGAVAGYDEQYF TGCGCCAGCAGCTCAGGGGGCGCGGTAGCTGGCTATGACGAGCAGTACTTC
TRBJ2-1 TRBV12-5 medium-sized NA CASSLQGPGHNEQFF TGTGCCAGCAGTTTGCAAGGACCGGGGCACAATGAGCAGTTCTTC
TRBJ2-1 TRBV28 many NA CASSLYRRWFF TGTGCCAGCAGTTTATATCGGCGGTGGTTCTTC
TRBJ2-2 TRBV5-1 many TRBD1 CASSSRTGGTGELFF TGCGCCAGCAGCTCGAGAACAGGGGGCACCGGGGAGCTGTTTTTT
TRBJ2-1 TRBV6-2/TRBV6-3 many TRBD2 CASSPSGLVFNEQFF TGTGCCAGCAGTCCTTCGGGACTAGTTTTCAATGAGCAGTTCTTC
TRBJ2-1 TRBV21-1 many NA CARELAGETINEQFF TGTGCCAGGGAACTAGCGGGAGAAACAATCAATGAGCAGTTCTTC
TRBJ2-7 TRBV20-1 many NA CSASHSREQYF TGCAGTGCTAGTCATAGTCGCGAGCAGTACTTC